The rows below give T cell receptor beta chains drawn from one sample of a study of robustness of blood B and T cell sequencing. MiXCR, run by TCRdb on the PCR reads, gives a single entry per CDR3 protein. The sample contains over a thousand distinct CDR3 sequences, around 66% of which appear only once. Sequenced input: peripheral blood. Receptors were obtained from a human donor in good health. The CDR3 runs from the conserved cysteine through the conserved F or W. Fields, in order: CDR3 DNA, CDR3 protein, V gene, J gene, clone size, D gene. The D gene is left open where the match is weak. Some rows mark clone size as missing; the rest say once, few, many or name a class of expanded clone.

TGTGCCAGCAGCCGACTAGCGGGGGGGAGACCCTACAATGAGCAGTTCTTC	CASSRLAGGRPYNEQFF	TRBV7-2	TRBJ2-1	-	TRBD2
TGTGCCAGTAGCCCTGTCGGGACAGGGACCATTGAAGCTTTCTTT	CASSPVGTGTIEAFF	TRBV19	TRBJ1-1	-	TRBD1
TGTGCCAGCAGCCCTACCCAGGGACCGCATATCTATGGCTACACCTTC	CASSPTQGPHIYGYTF	TRBV7-9	TRBJ1-2	-	-
TGTGCCACCAGCATCGACCGGGAGCAGTACTTC	CATSIDREQYF	TRBV15	TRBJ2-7	few	-
TGCGCCAGCAGCTTCGACACCGGGGAGCTGTTTTTT	CASSFDTGELFF	TRBV5-1	TRBJ2-2	-	-
TGTGCCTGGGGGGGGGACAGGGGGCTCTATGGCTACACCTTC	CAWGGDRGLYGYTF	TRBV30	TRBJ1-2	-	TRBD1
TGTGCCAGCAGCTTGGATGCCACGGGCTACCACACCTTC	CASSLDATGYHTF	TRBV7-3	TRBJ1-2	-	-
TGTGCCAGCAGCAGCAAACAGGGGGAAGGAACCGGGGAGCTGTTTTTT	CASSSKQGEGTGELFF	TRBV6-1	TRBJ2-2	-	TRBD1
TGTGCCAGCAGACTACAGGGAGGTTCACCCCTCCACTTT	CASRLQGGSPLHF	TRBV28	TRBJ1-6	-	-
TGTGCCAGCTCACTTCTAAACGGGTACGAGCAGTACTTC	CASSLLNGYEQYF	TRBV18	TRBJ2-7	-	-
TGCGCCAGCAGCTTGGAACGGTACAACACCGGGGAGCTGTTTTTT	CASSLERYNTGELFF	TRBV5-1	TRBJ2-2	-	-
TGCAGTGCTAGAGATTCATGGACTAGCAGTGTCTTT	CSARDSWTSSVF	TRBV20-1	TRBJ2-3	-	TRBD2
TGTGCCTGGAGTGTACTCCCCCTCGACAGGGGCTACGAGCAGTACTTC	CAWSVLPLDRGYEQYF	TRBV30	TRBJ2-7	-	TRBD1
TGTGCCAGCAGCTTCCGGACCGGGGAGCTGTTTTTT	CASSFRTGELFF	TRBV7-6	TRBJ2-2	-	-
TGCGCCAGCAGCTTCACCAGCGGGGGAACATACGAGCAGTACTTC	CASSFTSGGTYEQYF	TRBV5-1	TRBJ2-7	-	TRBD2
TGTGCCTGGAAAGGGCAGGCACCGTTCCCAGATACGCAGTATTTT	CAWKGQAPFPDTQYF	TRBV30	TRBJ2-3	-	-
TGTGCCAGCAGTGAATCGGCGAGGAGCTCCTACGAGCAGTACTTC	CASSESARSSYEQYF	TRBV2	TRBJ2-7	-	-
TGCAGTGCGTTCGAACAGGGATCTCGGTCTAACTATGGCTACACCTTC	CSAFEQGSRSNYGYTF	TRBV20-1	TRBJ1-2	-	-
TGTGCCAGCAGTTCGGGGGTAGCTAACTATGGCTACACCTTC	CASSSGVANYGYTF	TRBV12-3/TRBV12-4	TRBJ1-2	-	-
TGTGCCAGCAGCGTAGGTGGGGAACGGCAAAGCGAGCAGTACTTC	CASSVGGERQSEQYF	TRBV9	TRBJ2-7	-	-
TGCGCCAGCAGCGCGACTCGGGGCCCTGGCAATCAGCCCCAGCATTTT	CASSATRGPGNQPQHF	TRBV4-1	TRBJ1-5	-	-
TGTGCCAGCAGTTACTCGAAGTCCATTTCGAGCAATAGCAATCAGCCCCAGCATTTT	CASSYSKSISSNSNQPQHF	TRBV6-6	TRBJ1-5	-	-
TGTGCCAGCAGCTCCCGGGACAAATCCTACGAGCAGTACTTC	CASSSRDKSYEQYF	TRBV7-9	TRBJ2-7	-	-
TGTGCCAGCAGCTTACTGGGCAGCTACGAGCAGTACTTC	CASSLLGSYEQYF	TRBV7-9	TRBJ2-7	-	-
TGCAGTGCTGAAGGGGCTCGTAGGGGATCAACAGATACGCAGTATTTT	CSAEGARRGSTDTQYF	TRBV20-1	TRBJ2-3	-	-
TGTGCCAGCAGCCGTCTAGGGGGAATTAACACTGAAGCTTTCTTT	CASSRLGGINTEAFF	TRBV7-6	TRBJ1-1	-	-
TGTGCCACCAGTGATGGGACAGGTATCACTGAAGCTTTCTTT	CATSDGTGITEAFF	TRBV24-1	TRBJ1-1	once	TRBD1
TGTGCCAGCAGCCAAGAAGCGGGGGCCTCCTACGAGCAGTACTTC	CASSQEAGASYEQYF	TRBV4-2	TRBJ2-7	-	TRBD2
TGTGCCACCAGACGGCCCGGGACAGGATCCCAGAACACTGAAGCTTCATTT	CATRRPGTGSQNTEASF	TRBV15	TRBJ1-1	-	TRBD1
TGCAGTGCTAGAGATCGGAGGACAGGGGACAATTCACCCCTCCACTTT	CSARDRRTGDNSPLHF	TRBV20-1	TRBJ1-6	once	TRBD1
TGTGCCATCGGGAGGGACGGTTACGAGCAGTACTTC	CAIGRDGYEQYF	TRBV10-3	TRBJ2-7	few	TRBD2
TGTGCCAGCAGCTTGACTCTTTCATCCTACAATGAGCAGTTCTTC	CASSLTLSSYNEQFF	TRBV5-6	TRBJ2-1	-	-
TGCGCCAGCATCGGGGTCGGCGGGGAGCTGTTTTTT	CASIGVGGELFF	TRBV5-1	TRBJ2-2	-	-
TGTGCCATGGGGACTAGCGGGTCAATGGAGCAGTTCTTC	CAMGTSGSMEQFF	TRBV10-3	TRBJ2-1	-	TRBD2